This is a list of T cell receptor beta chains from one sample in a study of cytotoxic CD8 clonotypes in ibrutinib-treated CLL. Sequenced by immunoSEQ multiplex PCR; TCRdb stores in-frame clones only, minus some. This repertoire shows around 310,000 clones, roughly 85% found once; its top ten account for 5% to 7%. Sequences were derived from PBMCs, sampled before ibrutinib treatment. The receptors were sampled from a human donor with chronic lymphocytic leukemia. Each CDR3 is given with its conserved first and last residue. Fields, in order: D gene, V gene, clone size, J gene, CDR3 DNA, CDR3 protein. A D gene is named only where the DNA matches it firmly. For some rows the clone size is stated as once, few or many, or as a class when expanded; others skip it.

d_call: .
v_call: TRBV15
clone_size: .
j_call: TRBJ2-2
cdr3_nt: TGTGCCACCAGCAGTCGTTCCCAATGGGACACCGGGGAGCTGTTTTTT
cdr3_aa: CATSSRSQWDTGELFF

d_call: TRBD2
v_call: TRBV6-5
clone_size: .
j_call: TRBJ2-7
cdr3_nt: TGTGCCAGCAGGGGATGGCGGGAGGTCGAGGAGCAGTACTTC
cdr3_aa: CASRGWREVEEQYF

d_call: .
v_call: TRBV4-1
clone_size: .
j_call: TRBJ2-5
cdr3_nt: TGCGCCAGCAGCTTAGCGTTCGGGATTCAAGAGACCCAGTACTTC
cdr3_aa: CASSLAFGIQETQYF

d_call: TRBD2
v_call: TRBV6-6
clone_size: .
j_call: TRBJ2-7
cdr3_nt: TGTGCCAGCAGTTTCGGGACTAGCGGGAGGAACGAGCAGTACTTC
cdr3_aa: CASSFGTSGRNEQYF

d_call: .
v_call: TRBV6-4
clone_size: .
j_call: TRBJ1-3
cdr3_nt: TGTGCCAGCAGTCCCTCTGGGGGAACCGGAAACACCATATATTTT
cdr3_aa: CASSPSGGTGNTIYF

d_call: TRBD2
v_call: TRBV2
clone_size: .
j_call: TRBJ2-5
cdr3_nt: TGTGCCAGCAGGGAACTAGCGGGAGGGGGGGAGACCCAGTACTTC
cdr3_aa: CASRELAGGGETQYF

d_call: TRBD1
v_call: TRBV20-1
clone_size: .
j_call: TRBJ2-3
cdr3_nt: TGCAGTGCTCGAGACAGGGTCGGACTGTATTTT
cdr3_aa: CSARDRVGLYF

d_call: .
v_call: TRBV5-6
clone_size: .
j_call: TRBJ1-1
cdr3_nt: TGTGCCAGCAGCTTAAACTCTGAAGCTTTCTTT
cdr3_aa: CASSLNSEAFF

d_call: .
v_call: TRBV5-1
clone_size: .
j_call: TRBJ1-1
cdr3_nt: TGCGCCAGCACCCGGGAGCCGAACACTGAAGCTTTCTTT
cdr3_aa: CASTREPNTEAFF

d_call: TRBD1
v_call: TRBV6-5
clone_size: .
j_call: TRBJ2-5
cdr3_nt: TGTGCCAGCAGTAGACAGGGGGCCGGGGAGACCCAGTACTTC
cdr3_aa: CASSRQGAGETQYF

d_call: .
v_call: TRBV5-1
clone_size: .
j_call: TRBJ2-5
cdr3_nt: TGCGCCAGCAGCCTTCGACGACTAAACCAAGAGACCCAGTACTTC
cdr3_aa: CASSLRRLNQETQYF

d_call: TRBD2
v_call: TRBV5-4
clone_size: .
j_call: TRBJ2-1
cdr3_nt: TGTGCCAGCAGCTTGGTCGGTAGCGGGAGCTCCTACAATGAGCAGTTCTTC
cdr3_aa: CASSLVGSGSSYNEQFF

d_call: TRBD2
v_call: TRBV7-8
clone_size: few
j_call: TRBJ2-7
cdr3_nt: TGTGCCAGCAGCTCGGGACTAGCGGTATACGAGCAGTACTTC
cdr3_aa: CASSSGLAVYEQYF

d_call: TRBD1
v_call: TRBV4-1
clone_size: .
j_call: TRBJ2-7
cdr3_nt: TGCGCCAGCAGCCAAGGGGGACAGTTCTACGAGCAGTACTTC
cdr3_aa: CASSQGGQFYEQYF

d_call: TRBD2
v_call: TRBV25-1
clone_size: .
j_call: TRBJ2-7
cdr3_nt: TGTGCCAGCAGTGTGGGACTAGCGGGAGATTGGTACGAGCAGTACTTC
cdr3_aa: CASSVGLAGDWYEQYF

d_call: .
v_call: TRBV30
clone_size: .
j_call: TRBJ1-4
cdr3_nt: TGTGCCTGGTGGGGGGAAAAACCTGCAACTAATGAAAAACTGTTTTTT
cdr3_aa: CAWWGEKPATNEKLFF

d_call: TRBD2
v_call: TRBV2
clone_size: .
j_call: TRBJ2-3
cdr3_nt: TGTGCCAGCAACCTGGGACTAGCGGGAGCCAGCACAGATACGCAGTATTTT
cdr3_aa: CASNLGLAGASTDTQYF

d_call: .
v_call: TRBV9
clone_size: .
j_call: TRBJ2-2
cdr3_nt: TGTGCCAGCAGCCATATCACCGGGGAGCTGTTTTTT
cdr3_aa: CASSHITGELFF

d_call: TRBD1
v_call: TRBV5-1
clone_size: .
j_call: TRBJ2-3
cdr3_nt: TGCGCCAGCAGTGCCGGGACAGGGGACACAGATACGCAGTATTTT
cdr3_aa: CASSAGTGDTDTQYF

d_call: .
v_call: TRBV7-6
clone_size: once
j_call: TRBJ2-1
cdr3_nt: TGTGCCAGCAGCACGACAGGGAGGAGGAATGAGCAGTTCTTC
cdr3_aa: CASSTTGRRNEQFF

d_call: .
v_call: TRBV19
clone_size: .
j_call: TRBJ2-3
cdr3_nt: TGTGCCAGTAAGATGGGGGTAAGGGGGGGCACAGATACGCAGTATTTT
cdr3_aa: CASKMGVRGGTDTQYF

d_call: .
v_call: TRBV7-9
clone_size: .
j_call: TRBJ2-7
cdr3_nt: TGTGCCAGCAGCTCGGAGTACGAGCAGTACTTC
cdr3_aa: CASSSEYEQYF

d_call: TRBD2
v_call: TRBV15
clone_size: .
j_call: TRBJ2-1
cdr3_nt: TGTGCCACCAGCAGAGATCCGGGAGGGGTTTTAGATGAGCAGTTCTTC
cdr3_aa: CATSRDPGGVLDEQFF

d_call: TRBD1
v_call: TRBV28
clone_size: once
j_call: TRBJ2-7
cdr3_nt: TGTGCCAGCAGTTTATTATCCGGGACAGGGGACAACGAGCAGTACTTC
cdr3_aa: CASSLLSGTGDNEQYF

d_call: TRBD2
v_call: TRBV7-8
clone_size: few
j_call: TRBJ2-7
cdr3_nt: TGTGCCAGCAGCCGGATACGGACTAGTTCCTACGAGCAGTACTTC
cdr3_aa: CASSRIRTSSYEQYF

d_call: TRBD2
v_call: TRBV7-6
clone_size: .
j_call: TRBJ2-1
cdr3_nt: TGTGCCAGCAGCTTTAGGGAGCGGGAAGCAAAGCAGTTCTTC
cdr3_aa: CASSFREREAKQFF

d_call: .
v_call: TRBV15
clone_size: .
j_call: TRBJ2-1
cdr3_nt: TGTGCCACCAGCAGCCTAGGGGGAGGGGCCTACAATGAGCAGTTCTTC
cdr3_aa: CATSSLGGGAYNEQFF

d_call: TRBD1
v_call: TRBV5-1
clone_size: .
j_call: TRBJ2-2
cdr3_nt: TGCGCCAGCGCTCTTTTCCGGGACAGCGGGGAGCTGTTTTTT
cdr3_aa: CASALFRDSGELFF

d_call: TRBD1
v_call: TRBV30
clone_size: few
j_call: TRBJ1-4
cdr3_nt: TGTGCCTGGAGTCCGGACAGGGGGCATGAAAAACTGTTTTTT
cdr3_aa: CAWSPDRGHEKLFF

d_call: .
v_call: TRBV27
clone_size: .
j_call: TRBJ2-3
cdr3_nt: TGTGCCAGCAGTTTACTTCTAGGAGGCAGCACAGATACGCAGTATTTT
cdr3_aa: CASSLLLGGSTDTQYF

d_call: .
v_call: TRBV6-5
clone_size: .
j_call: TRBJ2-7
cdr3_nt: TGTGCCAGCAGTTATAAGGTGGCGGCAGGGGTTAACGAGCAGTACTTC
cdr3_aa: CASSYKVAAGVNEQYF

d_call: .
v_call: TRBV18
clone_size: .
j_call: TRBJ1-4
cdr3_nt: TGTGCCAGCTCACAGACCGAACCGGGGGGAGCTAATGAAAAACTGTTTTTT
cdr3_aa: CASSQTEPGGANEKLFF

d_call: .
v_call: TRBV27
clone_size: .
j_call: TRBJ2-2
cdr3_nt: TGTGCCAGCAGTGGGTGGGGGCCGAAGAGGGGCACCGGGGAGCTGTTTTTT
cdr3_aa: CASSGWGPKRGTGELFF

d_call: .
v_call: TRBV10-3
clone_size: few
j_call: TRBJ2-7
cdr3_nt: TGTGCCATCAGTGAGGGTACAGGGACCCCGCAGCAGTACTTC
cdr3_aa: CAISEGTGTPQQYF

d_call: .
v_call: TRBV29-1
clone_size: .
j_call: TRBJ2-1
cdr3_nt: TGCAGCGCCCGGGACTCTAATTACAATGAGCAGTTCTTC
cdr3_aa: CSARDSNYNEQFF

d_call: .
v_call: TRBV14
clone_size: few
j_call: TRBJ1-4
cdr3_nt: TGTGCCAGCAGCCAAGACCGGCCAGGGAGGGAACTGTTTTTT
cdr3_aa: CASSQDRPGRELFF

d_call: TRBD2
v_call: TRBV5-1
clone_size: .
j_call: TRBJ2-7
cdr3_nt: TGCGCCAGCAGCTTGGCGCCCGGGACTAGCCCTAACGAGCAGTACTTC
cdr3_aa: CASSLAPGTSPNEQYF

d_call: TRBD1
v_call: TRBV7-2
clone_size: .
j_call: TRBJ2-2
cdr3_nt: TGTGCCAGCAGCCAGGACAGGGGGCATGCCGGGGAGCTGTTTTTT
cdr3_aa: CASSQDRGHAGELFF